Given below is one TCR beta chain in context. The PCR contained 60 Vbeta and 13 Jbeta primers. As originally analysed: An analysis that came later counted 80 million or so unique TCR beta chains, some 11 million shared. This table comes from immunoSEQ multiplex PCR, and its TCRdb copy is limited to in-frame clones, with some not included. V, J and clone size reflect that table, while D and trimming were determined from the DNA. In the table there are 150,000 to 200,000 clones, nearly 80% of which are singletons. This sample stems from a study of cytomegalovirus exposure and HLA in healthy donors. Sequencing was carried out using PBMCs. This TCR derives from a female donor in good health and CMV-seronegative.

The CDR3 DNA is TGTGCAAGTCGCTTAGGACAGGCAAGCGGCTACACCTTC. It encodes CASRLGQASGYTF. This chain links TRBV12-2 with TRBJ1-2; the table names TRBD1, a call not compared with the DNA. TRBV12-2 is shown as a pseudogene. This CDR3 spans 13 amino acids.